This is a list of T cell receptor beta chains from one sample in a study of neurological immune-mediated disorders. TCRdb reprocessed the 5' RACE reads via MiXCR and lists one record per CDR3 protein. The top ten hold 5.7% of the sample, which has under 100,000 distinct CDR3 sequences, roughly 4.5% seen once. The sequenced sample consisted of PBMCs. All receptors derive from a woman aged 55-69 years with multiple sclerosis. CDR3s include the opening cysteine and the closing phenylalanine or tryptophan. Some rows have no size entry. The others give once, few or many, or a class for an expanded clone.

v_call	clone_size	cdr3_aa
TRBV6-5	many	CASSDSGPPHYGYTF
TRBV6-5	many	CASSYVATNEKLFF
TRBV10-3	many	CAISTLGAGQETQYF
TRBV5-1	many	CASSRTSGEIPSTDTQYF
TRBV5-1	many	CASSNRVGETQYF
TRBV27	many	CASSFRGGNYNEQFF
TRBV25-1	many	CASSDGGPVTREQFF
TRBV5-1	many	CASSLASSPGDTQYF
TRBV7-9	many	CASSLQQGSNYGYTF
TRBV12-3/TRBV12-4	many	CASSSGGSETQYF
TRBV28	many	CASTGQVYATNEKLFF
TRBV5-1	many	CASSLSTGALNTIYF
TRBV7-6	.	CASSLGTGNKHEQYF
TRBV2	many	CASSEVQTGSTDTQYF
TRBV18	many	CASSPPGRVVAGELFF
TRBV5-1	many	CASSSGRGYNEQFF
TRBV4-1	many	CASSQLGLAGGKAQFF
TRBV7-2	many	CASSPGTGDTYGYTF
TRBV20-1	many	CSASGGSRGFLNTEAFF
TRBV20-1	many	CSARWRRSGAHSSYNEQFF
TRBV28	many	CASSMGTSQFF
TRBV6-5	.	CASRGTAEKAYEQYF
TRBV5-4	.	CASSLDTWEQFF
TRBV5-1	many	CASSFYYEQYF